The present T cell receptor (beta chain) was sequenced within a study of blood T cell repertoires in COVID-19 (dated by TCRdb to between 2020 and 2021). Notes on the research overall: Collaborator samples came from the United States, Italy and Spain and covered acute and convalescent phases of COVID-19. The sample metadata nearly always contained a de-identified subject ID, COVID-19 status, age in years and sex. The repertoires were released in a freely available public database intended as a resource for research on the immune response to SARS-CoV-2. The samples were drawn from the first 160 participants of the ongoing ImmuneRACE study and from 950 to 1,500 subjects provided by 6 global collaborators. Where available, HLA class I and class II types were taken from metadata supplied by the sample provider and were not determined by assay-based typing. Deeply sampled blood TCRbeta repertoires from subjects exposed to, actively infected with, or recovered from COVID-19 were included in the dataset. The prospective study material was composed of cDNA or gDNA derived from T cells, B-cell-depleted T cells, or PBMCs. The investigation overall reported the following: The amount of clinical and demographic metadata varied by source and participant and was provided uncurated.

In Seattle, one collaborating source enrolled patients while the infection was active and tracked those patients longitudinally over the course of disease. Whole blood was collected in K2EDTA tubes by collaborating institutions according to the institutions' own protocols. Collaborator samples were shipped for TCRbeta analysis as frozen whole blood, isolated PBMCs, or DNA extracted from either sample type. Remarks on this clone: Its antigen remains unidentified. Base qualities are missing; no much larger clone stands one base away.

The immunoSEQ Assay, a bias-controlled multiplex PCR, was used to amplify TCRbeta CDR3 regions from genomic DNA. For the original study's pipeline: Within the assay, amplification of reference gene primers was used to estimate how many nucleated cells each sample contained. To quantify the absolute abundance of each unique TCRbeta CDR3 rearrangement, sequence reads were collapsed and filtered. For each sample, productive Simpson clonality was calculated by taking the square root of Simpson's diversity index across productive rearrangements. Imported from immuneACCESS, the table was reduced by TCRdb to in-frame sequences with V and J called. These copies leave out some clones; in studies compared against another copy, an unresolved V gene accounts for under half, and the cause of the remainder is not known. V, J and clone size reflect that table, while D and trimming were determined from the DNA. The sample table records 300,000 to 350,000 clones; 70% to 90% of these occur just once. 1.5% to 2% of the sample is in the top ten clones.

V is cut by 4 bases and J by 8 bases, and the space between the germline ends is 12 bases. From cysteine to phenylalanine, the CDR3 is 13 amino acids long. The CDR3 DNA has 39 bases and is translated from base 1. CDR1 SNHLY and CDR2 FYNNEI were looked up in the germline V gene. The chain was built from TRBV2 and TRBJ1-3; the D gene is possibly TRBD1, with 5 bases matching. The sequence was collected from a woman between 25 and 40 years old with COVID-19, enrolled during active disease. Source material: peripheral blood. The nucleotides read TGTGCCAGCAGTGTAGGAAGGGGTGACACCATATATTTT. Its protein reads: CASSVGRGDTIYF.